Listed here are 19 T cell receptor beta chains from one sample, sequenced in a study of CD8+ T cells in alopecia areata. Extracted RNA was reverse transcribed into cDNA, the sequencing template. The repertoire was sequenced with immunoSEQ multiplex PCR; TCRdb's copy has only in-frame clones and lacks some. The table has about 110,000 clones, 50% to 70% seen once. The sample comprised NKG2D-low CD8+ T cells sorted from blood. These receptor sequences come from a human donor with alopecia areata.

This clone was counted between two and nine times. The rearrangement links TRBV9 to TRBJ2-3; 7 nucleotides line up with TRBD2. The CDR3 is made up of 14 amino acids. Trimming cost V 3 bases and J 4 bases; bases outside gene matches: 5. Germline lookup yields CDR1 SGDLS and CDR2 YYNGEE. For the CDR3, the DNA is TGTGCCAGCAGCGCTTTCACTAGCGCAGATACGCAGTATTTT. Translation: CASSAFTSADTQYF.

The chain links TRBV5-1 to TRBJ2-7; 11 bases line up with TRBD2. The CDR3 extends over 16 amino acids. V shed 3 bases, J shed 3 bases, and the junction held 8 bases outside the gene matches. The germline gives CDR1 SGHRS, CDR2 YFSETQ. The CDR3 reads CASSSLLTSGSYEQYF. The DNA of the CDR3 is TGCGCCAGCAGCTCACTACTAACTAGCGGGAGCTACGAGCAGTACTTC.

The chain is built from TRBV18 and TRBJ2-1; 8 bases are a match to TRBD2. This CDR3 is built from 12 residues. V was pared by 3 bases and J by 10 bases, with 2 bases of the junction left unmatched. The germline V gene encodes CDR1 KGHSH and CDR2 LQKENI. The CDR3 loop reads CASSPLAGEQFF. CDR3 coding DNA: TGTGCCAGCTCACCGTTAGCGGGGGAGCAGTTCTTC.

Only one count was recorded for this clone. The chain carries TRBV7-3 and TRBJ2-2, with 8 bases matching TRBD2. Losses at the gene ends were 2 bases for V and 7 bases for J; bases not matched to a gene: 9. Per the germline V gene, CDR1 is SGHTA and CDR2 is FQGTGA. The CDR3 has 16 amino acids. The CDR3 DNA is TGTGCCAGCAGCTTAGAGTTGGCGGGAGGACTCGGGGAGCTGTTTTTT. Its translation: CASSLELAGGLGELFF.

The chain joins TRBV19 to TRBJ2-7, with unresolved D. The CDR3 loop spans 9 amino acids. Trimming shortened V by 8 bases and J by 4 bases, and 3 bases separated the two germline ends. CDR1 is LNHDA and CDR2 is SQIVND in the germline V gene (reference sequence). CDR3 coding DNA: TGTGCCAGTGCATACGAGCAGTACTTC. Protein sequence: CASAYEQYF.

This chain joins TRBV4-1 and TRBJ2-1; the D gene could be TRBD1 or TRBD2 (6 bases each). Trimming removed 2 bases from V and 3 bases from J, with 11 bases in between. The CDR3 loop spans 15 amino acids. Germline CDR1 reads MGHRA; CDR2 reads YSYEKL. The CDR3 loop reads CASSQYGGGYNEQFF. In DNA form, the CDR3 reads TGCGCCAGCAGCCAATACGGAGGGGGCTACAATGAGCAGTTCTTC.

The CDR3 region is CASSVRDSSYEQYF. The CDR3 DNA reads as TGTGCCAGCAGCGTGAGGGACAGCTCCTACGAGCAGTACTTC. The chain uses TRBV9 and TRBJ2-7; TRBD1 matches at 7 bases. Per germline, CDR1 SGDLS and CDR2 YYNGEE. The CDR3 covers 14 residues. V lost 2 bases, J lost 0 bases, and 2 bases stayed unmatched.

J is TRBJ1-1 and V is TRBV29-1; weak D call: TRBD1 (5 bases). With 6 bases removed from V and 8 bases from J, the gap between germline ends came to 13 bases. Germline V gene data show CDR1 as SQVTM and CDR2 as ANQGSEA. This CDR3 region has 11 residues. CDR3 coding DNA: TGCAGCGTCGAATTCCGGGACGAAGCTTTCTTT. This translates into CSVEFRDEAFF.

V gene TRBV29-1 combines with J gene TRBJ2-7; 9 nucleotides agree with TRBD1. With 0 bases clipped from V and 2 bases from J, the junction kept 5 bases outside the gene matches. Germline V lookup: CDR1 SQVTM, CDR2 ANQGSEA. CDR3 length: 15 amino acids. The CDR3 spells CSVEDPGTGTYEQYF. The DNA for the CDR3 is TGCAGCGTTGAAGATCCAGGGACAGGGACCTACGAGCAGTACTTC.

V is TRBV5-4 and J is TRBJ2-1; 10 bases are a match to TRBD2. From germline, CDR1 is SGHNT and CDR2 YYREEE (reference sequence). This CDR3 contains 15 residues. The trim removed 4 bases at V and 9 bases at J, leaving 10 bases unmatched. This CDR3 is CASSLSSGRGGEQFF. The CDR3 region has the DNA TGTGCCAGCAGCCTCTCTAGCGGGAGAGGTGGTGAGCAGTTCTTC.

This clone showed up just a few times. V is TRBV7-3 and J is TRBJ2-3; TRBD2 matches at 8 bases. After removal of 7 bases from V and 4 bases from J, the junction contained 13 bases not matched to a gene. Germline V gene sequence: CDR1 SGHTA, CDR2 FQGTGA. The CDR3 consists of 16 residues. CDR3 coding DNA: TGTGCCAGCAACCCCCCGGGGGGGCTCTCCGCAGATACGCAGTATTTT. Translation gives CASNPPGGLSADTQYF.

The chain is built from TRBV13 and TRBJ2-7; D gene ambiguous. Between the trimmed V and J ends, which lost 3 bases and 5 bases, there was a span of 8 bases. CDR3 length: 12 amino acids. Per germline, CDR1 PRHDT and CDR2 FYEKMQ (reference sequence). CDR3 sequence: CASSFGSDEQYF. The CDR3 nucleotides read TGTGCCAGCAGCTTCGGTTCGGACGAGCAGTACTTC.

The J gene is TRBJ1-1, the V gene TRBV27; D remains unclear. The CDR3 contains 11 residues. Trimming pared 4 bases from V and 7 bases from J, leaving 7 bases between. Germline values: CDR1 MNHEY, CDR2 SMNVEV (reference sequence). The CDR3 sequence: CASSSGREAFF. Written as DNA, the CDR3 is TGTGCCAGCAGTTCCGGTCGTGAAGCTTTCTTT.

The chain is built from TRBV7-9 and TRBJ1-1; D may be TRBD1 (6 bases). The CDR3 length is 15 residues. Germline V gene sequence: CDR1 SEHNR, CDR2 FQNEAQ (reference sequence). V was clipped by 8 bases and J by 3 bases, with 19 bases between them. CDR3: CASHWEGRGDTEAFF. CDR3 nucleotide sequence: TGTGCCAGCCACTGGGAGGGCAGGGGAGACACTGAAGCTTTCTTT.

The V call is TRBV6-1, the J call TRBJ2-1; D call uncertain. Between the trimmed V and J ends, which lost 4 bases and 0 bases, there was a span of 4 bases. CDR3 size: 13 residues. The germline V gene has CDR1 MNHNS and CDR2 SASEGT. The chain's CDR3 is CASSVVSYNEQFF. The CDR3 coding sequence is TGTGCCAGCAGTGTGGTCTCCTACAATGAGCAGTTCTTC.

The J gene is TRBJ2-7, the V gene TRBV13; D tentatively reads TRBD1 or TRBD2 (5 bases each). Germline V gene data show CDR1 as PRHDT and CDR2 as FYEKMQ (reference sequence). The CDR3 spans 14 residues. Trimming stripped 8 bases from V and 5 bases from J, with 19 bases between. CDR3 region: CASSKRGGRHEQYF. The CDR3 DNA reads TGTGCCAGCTCCAAGCGTGGGGGACGACACGAGCAGTACTTC.

This clone was recorded a few times. The chain is built from TRBV10-3 and TRBJ2-3; 7 nucleotides agree with TRBD2. Germline V CDR1 and CDR2: ENHRY, SYGVKD. This CDR3 has 14 residues. Trimming removed 0 bases from V and 6 bases from J; junction bases left unmatched: 3. CDR3 in amino acids: CAISESSAGDTQYF. For the CDR3, the DNA is TGTGCCATCAGTGAGTCGTCAGCGGGGGATACGCAGTATTTT.

V usage is TRBV20-1 and J usage is TRBJ2-1; D is unclear. This CDR3 has 11 residues. Between the trimmed V and J ends, which lost 6 bases and 4 bases, there was a span of 7 bases. Germline CDR1 reads DFQATT; CDR2 reads SNEGSKA (reference sequence). CDR3 nucleotides: TGCAGTGCCCCCCATTACAATGAGCAGTTCTTC. It codes for CSAPHYNEQFF.

This clone was seen only once. CDR3 DNA: TGTGCCTGGAGTTTAGGACAGGCCGGACAGCCCCAGCATTTT. Residues: CAWSLGQAGQPQHF. V is TRBV30 and J is TRBJ1-5; the match to TRBD1 covers 7 bases. The CDR3 loop spans 14 amino acids. CDR1 GTSNPN and CDR2 SVGIG come from the germline V gene (reference sequence). Unmatched junction bases numbered 8, after V lost 2 bases and J lost 7 bases.